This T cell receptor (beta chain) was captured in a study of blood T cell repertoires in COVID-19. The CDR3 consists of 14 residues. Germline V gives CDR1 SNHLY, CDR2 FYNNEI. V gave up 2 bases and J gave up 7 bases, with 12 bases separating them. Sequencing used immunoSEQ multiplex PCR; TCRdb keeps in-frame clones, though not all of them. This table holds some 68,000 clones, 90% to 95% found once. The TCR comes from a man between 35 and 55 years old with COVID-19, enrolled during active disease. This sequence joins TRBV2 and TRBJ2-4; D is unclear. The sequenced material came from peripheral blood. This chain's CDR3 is CASSESRSGNIQYF. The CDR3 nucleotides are TGTGCCAGCAGTGAATCCAGATCCGGGAACATTCAGTACTTC.